The 9 T cell receptor beta chains in this list originate from one sample, sequenced in a study of blood T cell repertoires in COVID-19. The method was immunoSEQ multiplex PCR; TCRdb's version includes in-frame clones alone and lacks a portion of them. The sample holds about 360,000 clones; about 87% are singletons and the top ten take around 3%. The sequencing sample was made of peripheral blood. The receptors come from a human donor in a cohort sampled during active COVID-19.

This rearrangement joins TRBV6-5 to TRBJ2-7; D unresolved. The CDR3 is made up of 14 amino acids. Looked up from germline, CDR1 is MNHEY and CDR2 is SVGAGI. V lost 4 bases and J lost 3, with 13 bases in between. In nucleotides, the CDR3 is TGTGCCAGCAGTTCCAGAAACCCCCTCTACGAGCAGTACTTC. Translation: CASSSRNPLYEQYF.

The chain carries TRBV7-3 and TRBJ2-3; possibly TRBD1 for D (6 bases). The V gene's germline CDR1 is SGHTA and CDR2 FQGTGA. The CDR3 runs to 13 residues. Between the trimmed V and J ends, which lost 6 bases and 5 bases, there was a span of 12 bases. The CDR3 here is CASSPQQGDTQYF. CDR3 sequence (DNA): TGTGCCAGCAGTCCACAACAGGGAGATACGCAGTATTTT.

The genes are TRBV3-1 (or the pseudogene TRBV3-2) and TRBJ2-7, with 8 bases fitting TRBD2. CDR1 is LGHDT, CDR2 YNNKEL, per germline (reference sequence). Trimming cost V 3 bases and J 0 bases; bases outside gene matches: 1. The CDR3 has 14 amino acids. The CDR3, as DNA: TGTGCCAGCAGCCATGGGACTAGCTCCTACGAGCAGTACTTC. Residues: CASSHGTSSYEQYF.

The chain links TRBV28 to TRBJ1-3; no firm D call. The V end was cut by 3 bases, the J end by 0 bases, with 18 bases between. CDR1 MDHEN and CDR2 SYDVKM come from the germline V gene. This CDR3 has 18 residues. CDR3 sequence: CASSFLSWGDTSGNTIYF. The CDR3 DNA reads as TGTGCCAGCAGTTTTCTGTCTTGGGGAGACACCTCTGGAAACACCATATATTTT.

This clone was seen a single time. The V and J genes are TRBV9 and TRBJ2-1, with 7 bases fitting TRBD2. This CDR3 spans 16 amino acids. Germline V lookup: CDR1 SGDLS, CDR2 YYNGEE. The V segment lost 4 bases and the J segment 0 bases; nucleotides outside the gene matches: 7. The CDR3 loop reads CASSPRGGGSYNEQFF. In nucleotides, the CDR3 is TGTGCCAGCAGCCCCCGGGGCGGGGGCTCCTACAATGAGCAGTTCTTC.

The chain employs TRBV10-1 and TRBJ1-6; 10 bases match TRBD1. The germline CDR1 and CDR2 sequences are WNHNN and SYGVQD (reference sequence). There are 16 residues in the CDR3. V shed 3 bases, J shed 11 bases, and the junction held 10 bases outside the gene matches. The CDR3: CASSDIWTGGDPPLHF. For the CDR3, the DNA is TGCGCCAGCAGTGACATTTGGACAGGGGGGGATCCACCCCTCCACTTT.

The gene calls are TRBV5-1 and TRBJ1-4; 7 bases are shared with TRBD1. This CDR3 spans 14 amino acids. Germline CDR1 reads SGHRS; CDR2 reads YFSETQ. The ends lost 4 bases at V and 1 base at J; junction bases unmatched: 1. The CDR3 protein is CASSRQGTNEKLFF. In nucleotides, the CDR3 is TGCGCCAGCAGCCGACAGGGAACTAATGAAAAACTGTTTTTT. Variable domain in full (rest from reference TRBV5-1 and TRBJ1-4): KAGVTQTPRYLIKTRGQQVTLSCSPISGHRSVSWYQQTPGQGLQFLFEYFSETQRNKGNFPGRFSGRQFSNSRSEMNVSTLELGDSALYLCASSRQGTNEKLFFGSGTQLSVL.

This clone was detected only once. V and J are TRBV7-9 and TRBJ2-5, with D unresolved. The CDR3 extends over 14 amino acids. Looked up from germline, CDR1 is SEHNR and CDR2 is FQNEAQ (reference sequence). V was pared by 1 base and J by 5 bases, with 11 bases between. The DNA of the CDR3 is TGTGCCAGCAGCTTAGAATTCCTGTCGGAGACCCAGTACTTC. This codes for CASSLEFLSETQYF.

The V gene is TRBV5-6, the J gene TRBJ2-7, with no clear D. The CDR3 totals 13 residues. Trimming took off 2 bases at V and 0 bases at J, with 6 bases between the two ends. Per the germline V gene, CDR1 is SGHDT and CDR2 is YYEEEE. CDR3 sequence: CASSFYASYEQYF. CDR3 bases: TGTGCCAGCAGCTTCTACGCCTCCTACGAGCAGTACTTC.